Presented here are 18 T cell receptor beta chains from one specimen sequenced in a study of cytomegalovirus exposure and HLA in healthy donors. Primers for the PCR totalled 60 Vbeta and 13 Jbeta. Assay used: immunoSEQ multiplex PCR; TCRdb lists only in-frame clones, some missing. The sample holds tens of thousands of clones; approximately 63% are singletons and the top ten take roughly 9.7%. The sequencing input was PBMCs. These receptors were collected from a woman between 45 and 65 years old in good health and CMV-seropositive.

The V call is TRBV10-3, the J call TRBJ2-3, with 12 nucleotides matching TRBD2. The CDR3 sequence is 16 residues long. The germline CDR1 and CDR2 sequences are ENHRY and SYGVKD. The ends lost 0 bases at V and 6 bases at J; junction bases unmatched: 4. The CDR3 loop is CAISESSSGGADTQYF. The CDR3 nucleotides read TGTGCCATCAGTGAGTCCTCTAGCGGGGGGGCGGATACGCAGTATTTT.

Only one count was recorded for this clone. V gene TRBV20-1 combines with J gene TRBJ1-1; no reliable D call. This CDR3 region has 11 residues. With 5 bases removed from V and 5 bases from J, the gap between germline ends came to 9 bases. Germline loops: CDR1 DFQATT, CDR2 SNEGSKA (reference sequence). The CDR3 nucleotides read TGCAGTGCTCGATTCCAGACTGAAGCTTTCTTT. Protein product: CSARFQTEAFF.

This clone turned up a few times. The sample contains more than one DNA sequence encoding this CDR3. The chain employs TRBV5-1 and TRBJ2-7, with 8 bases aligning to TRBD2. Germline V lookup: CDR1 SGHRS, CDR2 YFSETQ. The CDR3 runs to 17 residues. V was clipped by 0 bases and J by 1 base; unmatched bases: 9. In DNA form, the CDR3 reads TGCGCCAGCAGCTTGGACCGAGCGGGAGCCCTTTCCTACGAGCAGTACTTC. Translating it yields CASSLDRAGALSYEQYF.

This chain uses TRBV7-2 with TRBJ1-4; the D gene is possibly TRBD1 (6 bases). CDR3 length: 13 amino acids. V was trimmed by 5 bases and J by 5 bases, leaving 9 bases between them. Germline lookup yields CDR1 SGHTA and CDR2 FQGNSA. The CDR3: CASSGGPNEKLFF. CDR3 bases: TGTGCCAGCAGCGGGGGCCCGAATGAAAAACTGTTTTTT.

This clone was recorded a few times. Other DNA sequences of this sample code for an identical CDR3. CDR3 amino acids: CASSERQGNQPQHF. In nucleotides, the CDR3 is TGTGCCAGCAGTGAACGACAGGGAAATCAGCCCCAGCATTTT. The rearrangement uses TRBV2 and TRBJ1-5; TRBD1 agrees at 7 bases. The V gene end was trimmed by 2 bases and the J gene end by 4 bases; junction bases not matched to a gene: 2. The length of the CDR3 is 14 residues. Germline-derived CDR1 and CDR2 are SNHLY and FYNNEI.

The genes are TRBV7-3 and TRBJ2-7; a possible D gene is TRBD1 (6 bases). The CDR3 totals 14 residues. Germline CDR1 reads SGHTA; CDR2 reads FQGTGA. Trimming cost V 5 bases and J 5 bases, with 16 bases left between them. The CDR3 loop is CASSPVGANDEQYF. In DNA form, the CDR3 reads TGTGCCAGCAGCCCCGTGGGGGCGAACGACGAGCAGTACTTC.

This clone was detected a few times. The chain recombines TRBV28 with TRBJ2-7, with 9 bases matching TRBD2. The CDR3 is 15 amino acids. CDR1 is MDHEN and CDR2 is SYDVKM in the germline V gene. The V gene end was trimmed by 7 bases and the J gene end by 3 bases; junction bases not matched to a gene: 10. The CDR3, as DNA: TGTGCCAGCACCCTGCGGGTAGCGGGGGACTACGAGCAGTACTTC. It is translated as CASTLRVAGDYEQYF.

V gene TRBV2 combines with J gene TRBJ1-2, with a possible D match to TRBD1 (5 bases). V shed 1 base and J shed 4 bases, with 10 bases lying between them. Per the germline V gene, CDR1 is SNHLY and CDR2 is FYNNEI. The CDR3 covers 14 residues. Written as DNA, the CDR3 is TGTGCCAGCAGTGAAGGTCAGGGCCTCTATGGCTACACCTTC. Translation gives CASSEGQGLYGYTF. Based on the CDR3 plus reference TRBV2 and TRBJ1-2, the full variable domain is EPEVTQTPSHQVTQMGQEVILRCVPISNHLYFYWYRQILGQKVEFLVSFYNNEISEKSEIFDDQFSVERPDGSNFTLKIRSTKLEDSAMYFCASSEGQGLYGYTFGSGTRLTVV.

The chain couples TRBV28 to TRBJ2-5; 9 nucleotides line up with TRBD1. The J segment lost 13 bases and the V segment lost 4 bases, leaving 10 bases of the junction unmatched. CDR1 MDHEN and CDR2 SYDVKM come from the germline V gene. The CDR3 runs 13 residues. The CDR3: CASSSELDRGTYF. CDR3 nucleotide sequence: TGTGCCAGCAGTTCAGAGTTGGACAGGGGAACGTACTTC.

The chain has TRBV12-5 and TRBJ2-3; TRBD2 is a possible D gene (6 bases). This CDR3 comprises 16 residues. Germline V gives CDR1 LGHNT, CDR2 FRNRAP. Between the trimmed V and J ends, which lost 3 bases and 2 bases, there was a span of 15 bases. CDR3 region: CASGLGSGTYTDTQYF. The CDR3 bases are TGTGCTAGTGGTTTAGGTAGCGGCACTTACACAGATACGCAGTATTTT.

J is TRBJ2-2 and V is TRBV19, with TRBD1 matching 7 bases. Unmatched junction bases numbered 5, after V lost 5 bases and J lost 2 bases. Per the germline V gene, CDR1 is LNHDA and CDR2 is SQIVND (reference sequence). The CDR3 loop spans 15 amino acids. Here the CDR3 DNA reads TGTGCCAGTAGTCCCGGGACAGCAAACACCGGGGAGCTGTTTTTT. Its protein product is CASSPGTANTGELFF.

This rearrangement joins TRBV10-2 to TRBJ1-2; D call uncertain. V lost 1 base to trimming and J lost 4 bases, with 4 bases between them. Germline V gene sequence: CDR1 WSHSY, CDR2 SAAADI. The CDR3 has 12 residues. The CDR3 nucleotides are TGCGCCAGCAGTGAGTTCGGCTATGGCTACACCTTC. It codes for CASSEFGYGYTF.

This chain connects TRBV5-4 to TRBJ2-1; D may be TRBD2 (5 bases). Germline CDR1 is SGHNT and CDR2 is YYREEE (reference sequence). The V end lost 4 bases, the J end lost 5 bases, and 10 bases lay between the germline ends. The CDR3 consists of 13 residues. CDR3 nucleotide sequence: TGTGCCAGCAGCACCGGGAACCACAATGAGCAGTTCTTC. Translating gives CASSTGNHNEQFF.

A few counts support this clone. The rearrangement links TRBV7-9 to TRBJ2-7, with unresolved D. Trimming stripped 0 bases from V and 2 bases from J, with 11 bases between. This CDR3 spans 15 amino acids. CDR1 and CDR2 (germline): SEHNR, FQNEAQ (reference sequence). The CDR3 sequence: CASSLAGTLPYEQYF. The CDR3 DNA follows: TGTGCCAGCAGCTTAGCGGGCACACTCCCCTACGAGCAGTACTTC.

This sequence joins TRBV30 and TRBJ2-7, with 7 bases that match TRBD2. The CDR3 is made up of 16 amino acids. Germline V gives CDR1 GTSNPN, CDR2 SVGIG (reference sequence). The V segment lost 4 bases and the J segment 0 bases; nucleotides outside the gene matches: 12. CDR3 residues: CAWTEAGRDYSYEQYF. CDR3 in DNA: TGTGCCTGGACCGAGGCTGGCCGGGACTACTCCTACGAGCAGTACTTC.

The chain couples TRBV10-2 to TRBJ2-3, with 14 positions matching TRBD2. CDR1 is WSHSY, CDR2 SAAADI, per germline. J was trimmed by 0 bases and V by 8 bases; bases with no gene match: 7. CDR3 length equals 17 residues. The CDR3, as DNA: TGCGCCAGCCTCCCGGGACTAGCGGGGGTTAGCACAGATACGCAGTATTTT. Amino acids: CASLPGLAGVSTDTQYF.

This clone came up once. CDR3 sequence reads: CACVQGPNQPQHF. The CDR3 bases are TGTGCCTGTGTTCAGGGCCCCAATCAGCCCCAGCATTTT. The chain recombines TRBV28 with TRBJ1-5, with D possibly being TRBD1 (5 bases). The CDR3 has 13 residues. V lost 11 bases, J lost 3 bases, and 14 bases lay in between. Germline CDR1 and CDR2: MDHEN and SYDVKM.

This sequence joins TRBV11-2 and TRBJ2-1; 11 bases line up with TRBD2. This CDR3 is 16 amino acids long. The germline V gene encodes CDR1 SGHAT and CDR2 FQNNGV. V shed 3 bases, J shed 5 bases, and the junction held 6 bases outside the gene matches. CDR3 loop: CASSFTSGRTNNEQFF. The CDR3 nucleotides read TGTGCCAGCAGCTTTACTAGCGGGAGAACAAACAATGAGCAGTTCTTC.